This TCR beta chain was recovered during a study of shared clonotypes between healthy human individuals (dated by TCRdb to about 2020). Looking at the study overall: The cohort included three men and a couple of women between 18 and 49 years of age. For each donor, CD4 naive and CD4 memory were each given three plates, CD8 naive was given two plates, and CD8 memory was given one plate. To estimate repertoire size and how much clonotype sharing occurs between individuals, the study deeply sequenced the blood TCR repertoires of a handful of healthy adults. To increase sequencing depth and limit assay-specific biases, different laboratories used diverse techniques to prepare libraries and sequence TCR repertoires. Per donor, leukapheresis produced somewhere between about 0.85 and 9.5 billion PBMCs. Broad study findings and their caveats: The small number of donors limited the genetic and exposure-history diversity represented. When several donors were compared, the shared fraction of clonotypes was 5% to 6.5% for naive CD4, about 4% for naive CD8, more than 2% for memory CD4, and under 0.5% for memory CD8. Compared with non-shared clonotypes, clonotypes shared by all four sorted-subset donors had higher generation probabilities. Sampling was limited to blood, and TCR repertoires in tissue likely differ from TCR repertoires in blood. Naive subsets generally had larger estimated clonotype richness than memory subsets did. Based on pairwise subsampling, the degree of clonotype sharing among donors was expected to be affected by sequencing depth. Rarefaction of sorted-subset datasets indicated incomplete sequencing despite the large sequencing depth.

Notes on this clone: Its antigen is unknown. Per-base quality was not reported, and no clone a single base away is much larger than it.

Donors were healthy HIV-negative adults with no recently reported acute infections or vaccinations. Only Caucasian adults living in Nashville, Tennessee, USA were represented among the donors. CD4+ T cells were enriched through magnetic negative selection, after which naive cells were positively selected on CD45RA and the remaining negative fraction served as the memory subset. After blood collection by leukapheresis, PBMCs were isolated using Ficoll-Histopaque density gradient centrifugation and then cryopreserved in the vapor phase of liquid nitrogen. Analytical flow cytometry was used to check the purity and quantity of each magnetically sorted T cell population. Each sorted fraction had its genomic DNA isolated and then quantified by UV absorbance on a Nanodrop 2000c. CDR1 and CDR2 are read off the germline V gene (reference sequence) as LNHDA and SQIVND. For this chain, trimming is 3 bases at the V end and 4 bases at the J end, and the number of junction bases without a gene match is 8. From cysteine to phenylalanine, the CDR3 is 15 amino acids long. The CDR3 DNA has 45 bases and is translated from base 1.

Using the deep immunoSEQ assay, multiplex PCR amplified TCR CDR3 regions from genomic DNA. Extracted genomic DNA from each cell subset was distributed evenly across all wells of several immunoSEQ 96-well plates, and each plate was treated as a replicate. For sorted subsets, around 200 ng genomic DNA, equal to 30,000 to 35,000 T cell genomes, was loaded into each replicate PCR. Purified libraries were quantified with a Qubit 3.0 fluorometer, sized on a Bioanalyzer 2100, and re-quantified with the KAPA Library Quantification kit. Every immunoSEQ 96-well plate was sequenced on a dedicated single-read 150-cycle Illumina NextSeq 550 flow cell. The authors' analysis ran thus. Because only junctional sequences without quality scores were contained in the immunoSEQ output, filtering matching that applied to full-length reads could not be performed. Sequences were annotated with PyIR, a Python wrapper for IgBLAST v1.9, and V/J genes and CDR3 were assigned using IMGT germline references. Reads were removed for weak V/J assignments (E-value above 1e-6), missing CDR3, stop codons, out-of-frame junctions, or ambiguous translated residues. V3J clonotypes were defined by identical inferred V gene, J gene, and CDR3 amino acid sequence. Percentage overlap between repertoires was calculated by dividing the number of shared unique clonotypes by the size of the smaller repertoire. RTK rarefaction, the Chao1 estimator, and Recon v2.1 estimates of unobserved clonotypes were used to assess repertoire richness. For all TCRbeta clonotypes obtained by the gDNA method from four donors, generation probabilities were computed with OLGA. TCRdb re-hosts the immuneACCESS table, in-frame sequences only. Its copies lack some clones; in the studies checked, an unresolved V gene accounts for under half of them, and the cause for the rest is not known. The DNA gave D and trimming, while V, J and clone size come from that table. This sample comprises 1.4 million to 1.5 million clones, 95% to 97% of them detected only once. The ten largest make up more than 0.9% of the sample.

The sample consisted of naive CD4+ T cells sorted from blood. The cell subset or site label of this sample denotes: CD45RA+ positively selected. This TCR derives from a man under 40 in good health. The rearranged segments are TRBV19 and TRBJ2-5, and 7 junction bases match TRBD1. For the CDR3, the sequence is CASSMGLRQGETQYF. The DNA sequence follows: TGTGCCAGTAGTATGGGCCTCAGACAGGGAGAGACCCAGTACTTC.